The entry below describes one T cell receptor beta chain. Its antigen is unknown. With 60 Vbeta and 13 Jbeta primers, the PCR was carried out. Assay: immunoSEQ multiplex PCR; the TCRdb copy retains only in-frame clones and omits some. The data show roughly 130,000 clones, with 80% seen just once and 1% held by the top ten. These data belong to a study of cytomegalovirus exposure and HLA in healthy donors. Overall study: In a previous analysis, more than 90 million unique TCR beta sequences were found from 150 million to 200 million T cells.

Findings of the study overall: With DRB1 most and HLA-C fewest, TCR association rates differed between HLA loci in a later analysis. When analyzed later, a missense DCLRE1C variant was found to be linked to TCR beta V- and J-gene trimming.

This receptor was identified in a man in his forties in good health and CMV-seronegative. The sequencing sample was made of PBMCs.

In DNA form, the CDR3 reads TGTGCCTGGAGGGGCAGGGGCACAGATACGCAGTATTTT. Protein sequence: CAWRGRGTDTQYF. The chain uses TRBV30 and TRBJ2-3, with D possibly TRBD1 on 5 matching bases. Germline values: CDR1 GTSNPN, CDR2 SVGIG (reference sequence). CDR3 length: 13 amino acids. The germline V and J ends were trimmed by 3 bases and 1 base, with 8 bases remaining between them.